The rows below give T cell receptor beta chains drawn from one sample of a study of T cell responses to AZD1222 COVID-19 vaccine. Assay: immunoSEQ multiplex PCR; the TCRdb copy retains only in-frame clones and omits some. The sample has around 120,000 clones; approximately 86% are singletons. Sequencing was performed on peripheral blood, taken 28 days after the second AZD1222 dose. The source of these receptors is an adult who received the AZD1222 COVID-19 vaccine. Both conserved end residues are part of each CDR3. The D gene is left open where the match is weak. Some rows have no size entry. The others give once, few or many, or a class for an expanded clone.

>-|TRBV7-2|once|TRBJ2-3
TGTGCCAGCAGCTCCAGGGGGGGCCCCACAGATACGCAGTATTTT
CASSSRGGPTDTQYF
>-|TRBV5-1|-|TRBJ2-3
TGCGCCAGCAGCCGGGGGAGGGGGTCGACAGATACGCAGTATTTT
CASSRGRGSTDTQYF
>TRBD2|TRBV28|-|TRBJ2-5
TGTGCCAGCAGTTCCCTTGCGGGAGCAGAGACCCAGTACTTC
CASSSLAGAETQYF
>-|TRBV2|once|TRBJ2-2
TGTGCCAGCAGCCCGGGACCCACAGGGGAGCTGTTTTTT
CASSPGPTGELFF
>TRBD2|TRBV14|-|TRBJ2-7
TGTGCCAGCAGCCAAGTGCGGGGGTGGTACGAGCAGTACTTC
CASSQVRGWYEQYF
>-|TRBV19|-|TRBJ2-5
TGTGCCAGTGGGGAATCCGGGTCTCGGGAGACCCAGTACTTC
CASGESGSRETQYF
>-|TRBV27|-|TRBJ1-4
TGTGCCAGCAGTGCCATGCGGGACTCTGCAACTAATGAAAAACTGTTTTTT
CASSAMRDSATNEKLFF
>-|TRBV13|once|TRBJ1-1
TGTGCCAGCAGCCGACTGGCAGGGGTTAGGACTGAAGCTTTCTTT
CASSRLAGVRTEAFF
>-|TRBV27|-|TRBJ1-6
TGTGCCAGCAGTTTATCGCCGGTCTATAATTCACCCCTCCACTTT
CASSLSPVYNSPLHF
>TRBD1|TRBV24-1|-|TRBJ2-5
TGTGCCACCAGTTCGAGTGTGGGACAGGAGACCCAGTACTTC
CATSSSVGQETQYF
>-|TRBV9|-|TRBJ2-3
TGTGCCAGCAGCGCTGGGGGAACAGATACGCAGTATTTT
CASSAGGTDTQYF
>TRBD2|TRBV5-1|few|TRBJ2-5
TGCGCCAGCAGCGCTAGCGGGATTGAGGAGACCCAGTACTTC
CASSASGIEETQYF
>-|TRBV7-2|-|TRBJ2-3
TGTGCCAGCAGCTTAGTACAAGGGGGGAGGGATACGCAGTATTTT
CASSLVQGGRDTQYF
>-|TRBV29-1|-|TRBJ1-5
TGCAGCGTTGAAGACACAAATTCAGGCGGAGGGCCCCAGCATTTT
CSVEDTNSGGGPQHF
>-|TRBV7-3|-|TRBJ2-1
TGTGCCAGCAGCGGGGGGAATGAGCAGTTCTTC
CASSGGNEQFF
>TRBD1|TRBV7-9|-|TRBJ2-2
TGTGCCAGCAGCGAGCGACAGGGGCACACCGGGGAGCTGTTTTTT
CASSERQGHTGELFF
>-|TRBV7-8|-|TRBJ2-1
TGTGCCAGCAGCTTAGCCCACCGGGACTCATCCTACAATGAGCAGTTCTTC
CASSLAHRDSSYNEQFF
>-|TRBV7-9|few|TRBJ1-5
TGTGCCAGCAGCTTAGGGAATCAGCCCCAGCATTTT
CASSLGNQPQHF
>TRBD1|TRBV18|-|TRBJ2-1
TGTGCCAGCTCACCACGGGGAGACAGGGGGCACGATGAGCAGTTCTTC
CASSPRGDRGHDEQFF
>TRBD2|TRBV5-4|-|TRBJ2-2
TGTGCCAGCAGCTATACCGGACTAGTATATGGCGGGGAGCTGTTTTTT
CASSYTGLVYGGELFF
>-|TRBV19|-|TRBJ2-2
TGTGCCAGTAGCCCCCAGGTCGTCACCGGGGAGCTGTTTTTT
CASSPQVVTGELFF
>-|TRBV7-9|-|TRBJ1-1
TGTGCCAGCAGCTTCCCGCTGGTGACTGAAGCTTTCTTT
CASSFPLVTEAFF
>TRBD1|TRBV6-4|-|TRBJ2-3
TGTGCCAGCAGTGATCGGACAGGGGACGCAGATACGCAGTATTTT
CASSDRTGDADTQYF
>-|TRBV9|-|TRBJ2-7
TGTGCCAGCAGCGTAGGGGCGGGGAACGAGCAGTACTTC
CASSVGAGNEQYF
>TRBD1|TRBV24-1|-|TRBJ1-1
TGTGCCACCAGTGACGCTGACAGGGGAGGTATGAACACTGAAGCTTTCTTT
CATSDADRGGMNTEAFF
>TRBD1|TRBV6-1|-|TRBJ1-5
TGTGCCAGCAGTGAAGTCTACGGGACAGATGATCAGCCCCAGCATTTT
CASSEVYGTDDQPQHF
>TRBD1|TRBV6-2/TRBV6-3|-|TRBJ2-1
TGTGCCAGCAGTTACCCATCTACAGGGGCCCTCTACAATGAGCAGTTCTTC
CASSYPSTGALYNEQFF
>-|TRBV5-1|-|TRBJ2-3
-
CASSFGPGNTDTQYF
>TRBD1|TRBV7-9|-|TRBJ2-1
TGTGCCAGCAGCATTCACAGGGGGCAATCCTACAATGAGCAGTTCTTC
CASSIHRGQSYNEQFF
>-|TRBV10-3|-|TRBJ1-3
TGTGCCAGCAGTCCGGGTCCTGGAAACACCATATATTTT
CASSPGPGNTIYF
>TRBD1|TRBV3-1/TRBV3-2|-|TRBJ1-2
TGTGCCAGCAGCCAAGGACAGCCGGGACAGGGCTATGGCTACACCTTC
CASSQGQPGQGYGYTF
>-|TRBV6-5|-|TRBJ1-1
TGTGCCAGCAGTCCCCCCATGAACACTGAAGCTTTCTTT
CASSPPMNTEAFF
>-|TRBV5-4|-|TRBJ1-3
TGTGCCAGCAGCTTGGACAGAGATAGCTCTGGAAACACCATATATTTT
CASSLDRDSSGNTIYF
>TRBD1|TRBV4-2|-|TRBJ2-5
TGTGCCAGCAGCTCCACGGACAGGGGGGAGACCCAGTACTTC
CASSSTDRGETQYF
>-|TRBV7-8|-|TRBJ1-1
TGTGCCAGCAGAGACAGGTTTTTAGTCACTGAAGCTTTCTTT
CASRDRFLVTEAFF
>-|TRBV25-1|-|TRBJ1-6
TGTGCCAGCAGTGTAGGGACCGGGAACCTCCACTTT
CASSVGTGNLHF